The rows below give T cell receptor beta chains drawn from one sample of a study of blood T cell repertoires in COVID-19. The table came from immunoSEQ multiplex PCR; TCRdb's copy has only in-frame clones and leaves some out. The profile covers around 140,000 clones, with more than 65% appearing a single time and 3% to 4.5% taken by the ten largest. Source material: peripheral blood. Receptor source: a woman aged 55-69 years with acute or convalescent COVID-19. The CDR3 runs from the conserved cysteine through the conserved F or W. The order of the fields is J gene, clone size, CDR3 length, V gene, D gene, CDR3 protein, CDR3 DNA. D genes are given only for firm matches. Size is omitted from some rows. Given values are once, few, many or a class for expanded clones.

>TRBJ2-5|NA|12|TRBV13|NA
CASSLGEATQYF
TGTGCCAGCAGCTTGGGGGAGGCGACCCAGTACTTC
>TRBJ2-7|NA|17|TRBV27|NA
CASGPLRFGAPTYEQYF
TGTGCCAGCGGTCCCTTACGATTTGGGGCACCTACCTACGAGCAGTACTTC
>TRBJ2-1|NA|20|TRBV7-6|TRBD2
CASSLPRGGAKESSYNEQFF
TGTGCCAGCAGCTTACCCCGGGGGGGCGCTAAGGAAAGCTCCTACAATGAGCAGTTCTTC
>TRBJ2-1|NA|14|TRBV19|TRBD2
CASSLRTSGSEQFF
TGTGCCAGTAGTTTGAGGACTAGCGGGAGTGAGCAGTTCTTC
>TRBJ2-3|NA|16|TRBV2|NA
CASSEESGTSTDTQYF
TGTGCCAGCAGTGAAGAAAGTGGTACTAGCACAGATACGCAGTATTTT
>TRBJ2-6|NA|17|TRBV7-8|NA
CASSFGRQLSGANVLTF
TGTGCCAGCAGCTTCGGCAGGCAATTATCTGGGGCCAACGTCCTGACTTTC
>TRBJ2-2|NA|16|TRBV29-1|TRBD1
CSVDSGQGRETGELFF
TGCAGCGTTGACTCGGGACAGGGGAGGGAAACCGGGGAGCTGTTTTTT
>TRBJ2-1|NA|15|TRBV7-9|NA
CASSFPLSAVGEQFF
TGTGCCAGCAGCTTCCCACTCTCAGCGGTGGGTGAGCAGTTCTTC
>TRBJ2-1|NA|17|TRBV9|TRBD2
CASSVEEVAGGSNEQFF
TGTGCCAGCAGCGTAGAGGAGGTAGCGGGAGGATCAAATGAGCAGTTCTTC
>TRBJ2-7|NA|10|TRBV28|NA
CASSHYEQYF
TGTGCCAGCAGTCACTACGAGCAGTACTTC
>TRBJ1-1|NA|12|TRBV14|NA
CASSQTGVRAFF
TGTGCCAGCAGCCAAACGGGGGTGCGGGCTTTCTTT
>TRBJ2-7|NA|13|TRBV28|TRBD1
CASSFGQAYEQYF
TGTGCCAGCAGTTTTGGACAGGCTTACGAGCAGTACTTC
>TRBJ2-7|NA|14|TRBV27|NA
CASSPVQGSYEQYF
TGTGCCAGCAGCCCGGTACAGGGCTCCTACGAGCAGTACTTC
>TRBJ1-4|NA|15|TRBV24-1|TRBD1
CATSDSGQGNEKLFF
TGTGCCACCAGTGACTCGGGACAGGGGAATGAAAAACTGTTTTTT
>TRBJ2-7|NA|16|TRBV3-1/TRBV3-2|TRBD2
CASSEMGLAAYYEQYF
TGTGCCAGCAGCGAAATGGGACTAGCGGCTTACTACGAGCAGTACTTC
>TRBJ2-6|NA|18|TRBV7-3|NA
CASSLYGQGGSGANVLTF
TGTGCCAGCAGCTTATACGGCCAGGGCGGATCTGGGGCCAACGTCCTGACTTTC
>TRBJ2-7|NA|13|TRBV24-1|NA
CATSDGGTYEQYF
TGTGCCACCAGTGATGGGGGCACCTACGAGCAGTACTTC
>TRBJ1-4|NA|15|TRBV18|NA
CASSPPGRGNEKLFF
TGTGCCAGCTCACCACCGGGGCGGGGTAATGAAAAACTGTTTTTT
>TRBJ2-1|NA|14|TRBV9|NA
CASSVEGVEYEQFF
TGTGCCAGCAGCGTAGAGGGGGTAGAATACGAGCAGTTCTTC
>TRBJ1-3|many|15|TRBV10-3|TRBD1
CAISGGLGQGNTIYF
TGTGCCATCAGTGGCGGGCTGGGACAGGGAAACACCATATATTTT
>TRBJ2-1|NA|17|TRBV6-2/TRBV6-3|TRBD2
CASSKPSGRAPYNEQFF
TGTGCCAGCAGTAAGCCTAGCGGGAGGGCCCCCTACAATGAGCAGTTCTTC
>TRBJ2-5|NA|13|TRBV5-1|NA
CASSKEFTPEQYF
TGCGCCAGCAGCAAGGAGTTTACCCCTGAGCAGTACTTC
>TRBJ2-1|NA|14|TRBV19|NA
CASNLGGRYNEQFF
TGTGCCAGTAACCTTGGAGGCAGATACAATGAGCAGTTCTTC
>TRBJ1-2|NA|11|TRBV5-4|NA
CASSTRDKHTF
TGTGCCAGCAGCACACGGGACAAACACACCTTC
>TRBJ1-3|NA|16|TRBV19|NA
CASSIVPGYAGNTIYF
TGTGCCAGTAGTATCGTCCCGGGTTACGCTGGAAACACCATATATTTT
>TRBJ2-5|once|16|TRBV9|TRBD2
CASSVRGLAGQETQYF
TGTGCCAGCAGCGTCCGTGGACTAGCGGGACAAGAGACCCAGTACTTC
>TRBJ2-7|NA|14|TRBV11-2|NA
CASSLEGGPYEQYF
TGTGCCAGCAGCTTAGAGGGCGGGCCGTACGAGCAGTACTTC
>TRBJ2-1|few|17|TRBV24-1|TRBD2
CATSGLAGPGRGNEQFF
TGTGCCACCAGTGGGCTAGCGGGACCTGGAAGGGGCAATGAGCAGTTCTTC
>TRBJ2-1|NA|15|TRBV7-2|TRBD2
CASSLDLGGYNEQFF
TGTGCCAGCAGCTTAGACCTGGGGGGGTACAATGAGCAGTTCTTC
>TRBJ1-3|NA|14|TRBV3-1/TRBV3-2|NA
CASRIQGFGNTIYF
TGTGCCAGCAGGATTCAGGGATTTGGAAACACCATATATTTT
>TRBJ2-1|few|12|TRBV7-9|TRBD2
CASSPTSGSQFF
TGTGCCAGCAGCCCAACTAGCGGGAGTCAGTTCTTC
>TRBJ2-5|NA|12|TRBV5-1|TRBD2
CASRGGLETQYF
TGCGCCAGCAGGGGAGGGTTAGAGACCCAGTACTTC
>TRBJ2-1|once|17|TRBV24-1|TRBD2
CATSDPASGRSYNEQFF
TGTGCCACCAGTGATCCCGCTAGCGGGAGGTCCTACAATGAGCAGTTCTTC
>TRBJ1-1|NA|14|TRBV27|NA
CASSPIDRGTEAFF
TGTGCCAGCAGTCCAATCGACAGAGGCACTGAAGCTTTCTTT
>TRBJ2-7|few|13|TRBV5-6|NA
CATQDRGFDEQYF
TGTGCCACCCAGGATCGGGGGTTCGACGAGCAGTACTTC
>TRBJ2-7|NA|14|TRBV30|NA
CAWSVGSWSYEQYF
TGTGCCTGGAGTGTAGGGAGTTGGTCCTACGAGCAGTACTTC
>TRBJ2-1|NA|12|TRBV7-9|NA
CASIDFGDEQFF
TGTGCCAGCATAGATTTCGGAGATGAGCAGTTCTTC
>TRBJ2-2|NA|15|TRBV7-9|NA
CASSSTEKYTGELFF
TGTGCCAGCAGCTCAACAGAGAAGTACACCGGGGAGCTGTTTTTT
>TRBJ2-2|NA|14|TRBV9|NA
CASSVSDENGELFF
TGTGCCAGCAGCGTATCTGATGAGAACGGGGAGCTGTTTTTT
>TRBJ2-5|NA|14|TRBV9|NA
CASSVAAGQETQYF
TGTGCCAGCAGCGTAGCGGCGGGACAAGAGACCCAGTACTTC